This entry lists 19 T cell receptor beta chains sequenced from one sample in a study of cytomegalovirus exposure and HLA in healthy donors. The PCR had 60 Vbeta and 13 Jbeta primers. Generated by immunoSEQ multiplex PCR, the TCRdb table keeps only in-frame clones and is missing some. The sample consists of roughly 120,000 clones, around 79% of them appearing once. Sequenced material: PBMCs. These receptors were obtained from a young woman in good health and CMV-seronegative.

The chain links TRBV2 to TRBJ1-1; D remains ambiguous. Germline CDR1 SNHLY, CDR2 FYNNEI. The CDR3 sequence is 13 residues long. Trimming removed 8 bases from V and 3 bases from J, with 13 bases in between. CDR3 sequence: CASRREAYTEAFF. CDR3 DNA: TGTGCCAGCCGACGGGAGGCTTACACTGAAGCTTTCTTT.

The V gene is TRBV4-2, the J gene TRBJ1-1, with D unclear. Germline V gene lookup returns CDR1 LGHNA and CDR2 YNFKEQ. V lost 1 base, J lost 2 bases, and 8 bases lay in between. The CDR3 covers 14 residues. The CDR3, as DNA: TGTGCCAGCAGCCAAGGAAGCGGAAACACTGAAGCTTTCTTT. Translating it yields CASSQGSGNTEAFF.

This rearrangement joins TRBV28 to TRBJ2-7, with TRBD1 identical over 7 bases. The CDR3 has 13 residues. With 5 bases clipped from V and 3 bases from J, the junction kept 4 bases outside the gene matches. Germline CDR1 reads MDHEN; CDR2 reads SYDVKM. The CDR3 spells CASSGGQNYEQYF. The CDR3 region has the DNA TGTGCCAGCAGTGGGGGACAGAACTACGAGCAGTACTTC.

The chain recombines TRBV13 with TRBJ2-7; tentatively, D is TRBD1 (6 bases). Germline values: CDR1 PRHDT, CDR2 FYEKMQ (reference sequence). Trimming removed 3 bases from V and 2 bases from J, with 8 bases in between. This CDR3 region has 13 residues. Here the CDR3 reads CASSLGAPYEQYF. The CDR3 bases are TGTGCCAGCAGCTTGGGGGCTCCCTACGAGCAGTACTTC.

The rearrangement links TRBV27 to TRBJ2-5; the match to TRBD2 covers 9 bases. J was trimmed by 5 bases and V by 5 bases; bases with no gene match: 6. From germline, CDR1 is MNHEY and CDR2 SMNVEV (reference sequence). The CDR3 spans 14 residues. CDR3 sequence: CASSKLAGRETQYF. In DNA, the CDR3 is TGTGCCAGCAGTAAGCTAGCGGGAAGGGAGACCCAGTACTTC.

The rearrangement uses TRBV4-2 and TRBJ2-6, with D perhaps TRBD1 (6 bases). The CDR3 loop spans 16 amino acids. Germline CDR1 reads LGHNA; CDR2 reads YNFKEQ. Trimming took 4 bases from V and 0 from J, leaving 10 bases between them. DNA of the CDR3: TGTGCCAGCAGCCTGGGACACCGCTCTGGGGCCAACGTCCTGACTTTC. It codes for CASSLGHRSGANVLTF.

This rearrangement joins TRBV5-1 to TRBJ2-7, with 7 bases identical to TRBD2. After removal of 2 bases from V and 5 bases from J, the junction contained 16 bases not matched to a gene. Germline V gives CDR1 SGHRS, CDR2 YFSETQ. This CDR3 region has 17 residues. The DNA of the CDR3 is TGCGCCAGCAGCTTTCGTCCCGCGGCGGGAGTTCCGGACGAGCAGTACTTC. This codes for CASSFRPAAGVPDEQYF.

This chain uses TRBV4-2 with TRBJ2-7; TRBD2 might be the D (5 bases). The CDR3 loop spans 15 amino acids. Germline assignment: CDR1 LGHNA and CDR2 YNFKEQ. V lost 4 bases, J lost 5 bases, and 18 bases lay in between. CDR3: CASSPTLDGVHEQYF. CDR3 nucleotides: TGTGCCAGCAGCCCTACACTAGACGGGGTACACGAGCAGTACTTC.

The J gene is TRBJ2-7, the V gene TRBV4-3; D remains ambiguous. Trimming shortened V by 0 bases and J by 2 bases, and 11 bases separated the two germline ends. The CDR3 length is 15 residues. From germline, CDR1 is LGHNA and CDR2 YSLEER. The CDR3, as DNA: TGCGCCAGCAGCCAAGATCCGTACAGCACCTACGAGCAGTACTTC. Its translation is CASSQDPYSTYEQYF.

The chain combines TRBV4-3 with TRBJ1-4; D gene unclear. CDR1 is LGHNA, CDR2 YSLEER, per germline. The CDR3 loop spans 15 amino acids. The V and J ends lost 0 bases and 8 bases respectively, with 13 bases between them. The CDR3 nucleotides are TGCGCCAGCAGCCAAGATGGAGGAGGGTACGAAAAACTGTTTTTT. Translation: CASSQDGGGYEKLFF.

The V and J genes are TRBV5-1 and TRBJ1-2, with a tentative D call TRBD1 (6 bases). The CDR3 totals 13 residues. Germline values: CDR1 SGHRS, CDR2 YFSETQ. The V end was cut by 0 bases, the J end by 5 bases, with 8 bases between. In nucleotides, the CDR3 is TGCGCCAGCAGCTTGGGAGGGGGATATGGCTACACCTTC. Its translation is CASSLGGGYGYTF.

This chain joins TRBV7-3 and TRBJ2-2, with a possible D match to TRBD1 (7 bases). Germline V gene data show CDR1 as SGHTA and CDR2 as FQGTGA. The CDR3 runs 17 residues. The V end lost 5 bases, the J end lost 3 bases, and 19 bases lay between the germline ends. DNA for the CDR3: TGTGCCAGCAGCGGGGCCCCCGACAGGGAGGACACCGGGGAGCTGTTTTTT. Translated: CASSGAPDREDTGELFF. The full variable domain, with the rest looked up from reference TRBV7-3 and TRBJ2-2, is GAGVSQTPSNKVTEKGKYVELRCDPISGHTALYWYRQSLGQGPEFLIYFQGTGAADDSGLPNDRFFAVRPEGSVSTLKIQRTERGDSAVYLCASSGAPDREDTGELFFGEGSRLTVL.

The chain is built from TRBV30 and TRBJ2-1; 9 bases line up with TRBD2. The CDR3 runs 14 residues. With V trimmed by 3 bases and J by 9 bases, 9 bases remained unmatched. CDR1 and CDR2 from the germline V gene are GTSNPN and SVGIG (reference sequence). CDR3 sequence reads: CAWRSSGEAGEQFF. CDR3 in DNA: TGTGCCTGGAGGTCTAGCGGGGAGGCGGGTGAGCAGTTCTTC.

This clone was recorded a few times. V and J are TRBV7-2 and TRBJ1-5; possible D gene TRBD1, 6 bases. With 7 bases removed from V and 7 bases from J, the gap between germline ends came to 20 bases. Germline CDR1 reads SGHTA; CDR2 reads FQGNSA. This CDR3 contains 15 residues. This chain's CDR3 is CASTPTGSWGQPQHF. CDR3 coding DNA: TGTGCCAGCACCCCGACAGGAAGTTGGGGACAGCCCCAGCATTTT.

The chain links TRBV4-3 to TRBJ1-1; a possible D gene is TRBD1 (5 bases). The germline CDR1 and CDR2 sequences are LGHNA and YSLEER. Trimming left V 0 bases short and J 1 base short, with 12 bases between. The CDR3 consists of 16 residues. The CDR3 DNA reads as TGCGCCAGCAGCCAAGATTATAACAGGAGGAACACTGAAGCTTTCTTT. Translated, it gives CASSQDYNRRNTEAFF.

The rearrangement joins TRBV2 to TRBJ2-5, with TRBD2 matching over 8 bases. Trimming cost V 7 bases and J 0 bases; bases outside gene matches: 13. Germline V lookup: CDR1 SNHLY, CDR2 FYNNEI. This CDR3 has 17 amino acids. CDR3 DNA sequence: TGTGCCAGCACCCCTGAGCGGGGGCCTTTTTACCAAGAGACCCAGTACTTC. Translating gives CASTPERGPFYQETQYF.

This clone was seen only once. The chain is built from TRBV11-3 and TRBJ1-1; a possible D gene is TRBD1 (6 bases). V was pared by 1 base and J by 3 bases, with 9 bases between. Germline CDR1 reads SGHNT; CDR2 reads YENEEA. The CDR3 length is 14 residues. CDR3 protein: CASSLGGGDTEAFF. Here the CDR3 DNA reads TGTGCCAGCAGCTTAGGAGGGGGGGACACTGAAGCTTTCTTT.

The CDR3 here is CATRAAGNTIYF. In DNA, the CDR3 is TGTGCCACCAGGGCGGCTGGAAACACCATATATTTT. This rearrangement joins TRBV6-5 to TRBJ1-3, with D perhaps TRBD1 (5 bases). The CDR3 has 12 residues. The ends were cut back, 10 bases at V and 2 bases at J, with 9 bases in the middle. Germline lookup yields CDR1 MNHEY and CDR2 SVGAGI.

In regard to this clone: In the same sample, other DNA sequences code for this CDR3. The J gene is TRBJ2-7, the V gene TRBV18, with D hard to call. Germline CDR1 KGHSH, CDR2 LQKENI. The CDR3 has 13 residues. V lost 0 bases to trimming and J lost 0 bases, with 3 bases between them. The CDR3 bases are TGTGCCAGCTCACCACCGAGCTCCTACGAGCAGTACTTC. Its translation: CASSPPSSYEQYF. The entire variable domain, with the rest obtained from reference TRBV18 and TRBJ2-7, is as follows: NAGVMQNPRHLVRRRGQEARLRCSPMKGHSHVYWYRQLPEEGLKFMVYLQKENIIDESGMPKERFSAEFPKEGPSILRIQQVVRGDSAAYFCASSPPSSYEQYFGPGTRLTVT.